This is a list of T cell receptor beta chains from one sample in a study of CD8+CD57+ T cells in acquired aplastic anemia. TCRdb redid the calling of the reads with MiXCR, one entry per CDR3 protein. The table shows 180,000 or so distinct CDR3 sequences, with about 47% occurring only once. The sequencing input was sorted CD4+, CD8+, or CD8+CD57+ T cells (not recorded which) from PBMCs. These receptors were collected from a human donor in good health. Both conserved end residues are part of each CDR3. The D gene is left open where the match is weak. Clone size is stated in some rows and not others, as once, few, many or a class when expanded.

-	TRBV5-1	TRBJ2-7	-	TGCGCCAGCCCAATATACAGGGCCCCCTACGAGCAGTACTTC	CASPIYRAPYEQYF
-	TRBV4-3	TRBJ1-2	once	TGCGCCAGCAGCCAAGATGAGGGGATTAACTATGGCTACACCTTC	CASSQDEGINYGYTF
TRBD2	TRBV19	TRBJ2-7	-	TGTGCCAGTAGGGGAAGGGGACTAGCGGGAGGTTCTCAGTACTTC	CASRGRGLAGGSQYF
TRBD2	TRBV5-1	TRBJ2-1	many	TGCGCCAGCAGCCCCTCCGCGGCTAGCGGGTACAATGAGCAGTTCTTC	CASSPSAASGYNEQFF
TRBD1	TRBV7-2	TRBJ2-7	many	TGTGCCAGCACCCGGGACAGGGGATACGAGCAGTACTTC	CASTRDRGYEQYF
-	TRBV10-1	TRBJ2-1	many	TGCGCCAGCGCGGCCAAAACGGTAACCTACAATGAGCAGTTCTTC	CASAAKTVTYNEQFF
TRBD2	TRBV15	TRBJ2-1	many	TGTGCCACCAGCTACGAAGGACTAGCCGAGCAGTTCTTC	CATSYEGLAEQFF
-	TRBV24-1	TRBJ2-5	-	TGTGCCACCAGTGCTAGAGTAGCGACGGGAGAGACCCAGTACTTC	CATSARVATGETQYF
TRBD2	TRBV7-8	TRBJ2-7	once	TGTGCCAGTTTGGGGGAGGGTGAATACGAGCAGTACTTC	CASLGEGEYEQYF
TRBD1	TRBV11-1	TRBJ1-5	once	TGTGCCAGCAGCTTATCCCAGGGGGCTAGCAATCAGCCCCAGCATTTT	CASSLSQGASNQPQHF
-	TRBV10-3	TRBJ2-1	-	TGTGCCATCAGGGACAGTAAGGATGAGCAGTTCTTC	CAIRDSKDEQFF
-	TRBV9	TRBJ1-3	-	TGTGCCAACAGCCCGCCCAAGGGTTCTACGGGAAACACCATATATTTT	CANSPPKGSTGNTIYF
TRBD1	TRBV24-1	TRBJ2-3	-	TGTGCCACCAGTGATTACAGGGGTGCAGATACGCAGTATTTT	CATSDYRGADTQYF
TRBD1	TRBV2	TRBJ2-7	few	TGTGCCAGCAGCGGGGACAGCTACGAGCAGTACTTC	CASSGDSYEQYF
-	TRBV7-2	TRBJ1-1	many	TGTGCCAGCAGCTTAGCCGTGGACAGCACTGAAGCTTTCTTT	CASSLAVDSTEAFF
-	TRBV9	TRBJ1-2	-	TGCGCCAGCAGCCAAGATCAGGAGGCAGCCTATGGCTACACCTTC	CASSQDQEAAYGYTF